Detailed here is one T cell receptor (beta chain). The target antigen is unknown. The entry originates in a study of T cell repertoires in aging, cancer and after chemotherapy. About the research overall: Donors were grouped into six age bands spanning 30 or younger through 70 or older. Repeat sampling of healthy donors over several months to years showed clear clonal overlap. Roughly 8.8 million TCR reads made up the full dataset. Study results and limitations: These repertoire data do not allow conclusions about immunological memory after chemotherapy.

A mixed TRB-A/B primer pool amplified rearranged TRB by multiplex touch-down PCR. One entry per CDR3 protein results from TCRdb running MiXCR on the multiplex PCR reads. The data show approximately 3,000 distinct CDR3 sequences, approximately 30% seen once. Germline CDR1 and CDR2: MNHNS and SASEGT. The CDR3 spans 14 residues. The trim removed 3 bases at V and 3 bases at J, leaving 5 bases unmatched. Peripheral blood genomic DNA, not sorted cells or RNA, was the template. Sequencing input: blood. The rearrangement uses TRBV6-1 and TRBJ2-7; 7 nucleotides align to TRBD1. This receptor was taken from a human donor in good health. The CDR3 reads CASSDPRQGYEQYF. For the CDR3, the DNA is TGTGCCAGCAGTGATCCTAGACAGGGCTACGAGCAGTACTTC.